Listed here is a single T cell receptor beta chain. The data belong to a study of control samples from healthy donors and cancer patients. TCRdb's table, derived via immunoSEQ multiplex PCR, lists solely in-frame clones and lacks some. The data contain about 100,000 clones, over 75% of them singletons. This CDR3 has 14 residues. Trimming pared 4 bases from V and 3 bases from J, leaving 10 bases between. In germline, CDR1 is MGHRA, CDR2 YSYEKL. The TCR sequence derives from a woman between 45 and 65 years old in good health. This chain joins TRBV4-1 and TRBJ2-4; D may be TRBD2 (6 bases). The sequenced sample consisted of blood. The CDR3 is CASSLRLGKNIQYF. The CDR3 nucleotides are TGCGCCAGCAGCCTGAGACTAGGCAAAAACATTCAGTACTTC.